This T cell receptor (beta chain) was sequenced for a study of blood T cells in healthy people across ages (dated by TCRdb to the mid-2010s). About the full investigation: In model experiments, template switching captured roughly one uniquely barcoded TCR beta cDNA molecule for every two T cells. Using deep sequencing normalized with unique cDNA molecular identifiers, the study measured how TCR beta repertoire diversity changes with age. The donors were divided into four age groups: young (average approximately 16 years), middle-aged (almost 40), aged (about 56) and long-lived (roughly 82). To avoid experimental bias, donors of different ages were distributed randomly across sequencing lanes. Using the same blood draw, the study looked at two additional independent replicas of 1 million unique cDNA reads for two donors, one aged 18 to 30 and the other aged 80 or older.

V lost 4 bases and J lost 8 bases; the stretch between them is 15 bases long. From the cysteine through the phenylalanine, the CDR3 covers 14 amino acids. Left in the record is the CDR3 DNA by itself, 42 bases read in frame from the first base. Per the germline V gene (reference sequence), MNHEY is the CDR1 and SMNVEV is the CDR2. Donors were roughly 40 systemically healthy Caucasian individuals from Russia aged roughly 6 to 100 years. Ten milliliters of peripheral blood were drawn from each donor into EDTA-treated Vacutainer tubes. Ficoll-Paque density-gradient centrifugation was used to isolate PBMCs, with at least 6.5 million obtained per sample. Total RNA was extracted from PBMCs with Trizol reagent, with at least 5.5 micrograms obtained per sample. Naive CD45RAhigh/CD27high T cell percentages were measured by flow cytometry on a PBMC aliquot from every donor. This clonotype was recorded many times. Its antigen target is currently unknown. Base qualities are missing; no much larger clone stands one base away.

The library was obtained by 5' RACE. Sequencing relied on an Illumina HiSeq 2500. A second about 7 to 12 cycle PCR used a sample-barcoded 5' primer and a J-beta primer mix. A unique molecular identifier was introduced onto each TCR beta cDNA molecule by a template-switch 5' adaptor carrying 12 random nucleotides. Each sample yielded at least 2.5 million CDR3-containing paired-end reads. All of the RNA was converted into first-strand cDNA using the Mint cDNA synthesis kit, with a TRBC-specific oligonucleotide serving as the primer. Following uracil-DNA glycosylase treatment, a first 18-cycle PCR with universal primers M1SS and BC2_uni_R was performed on all cDNA. As for the authors' bioinformatics: Each sample was normalized by randomly selecting 1 million high-quality reads, each carrying a distinct molecular identifier. Reads with shared molecular identifiers were discarded instead of being binned into consensus sequences. MiTCR, run with a Q25 quality threshold and the strictest error-elimination algorithm, handled CDR3 identification, clonotype clustering and error correction. A nonparametric unseen species model with Euler transformation was used to estimate a lower bound on total TCR beta diversity. Using fastp trimming at Q25 and MiXCR clonotype assembly, TCRdb reanalyzed the public sequencing data and kept in-frame beta chains. Identical CDR3 proteins give one entry, which carries the most common genes and DNA. The V and J calls were determined by TCRdb, not by the authors. This sample is represented by about 720,000 distinct CDR3 sequences; 22% of them were singletons. The ten largest make up under 25% of the sample.

Broader findings and caveats from the paper: Estimates of total diversity based on one million sequenced T cells were considered lower bounds and underestimates. The long-lived group showed more naive CD4+ T cells, fewer expanded clones and increased TCR diversity than the aged group, suggesting age selection. As age increased, observed TCR beta diversity per million T cells dropped in a roughly linear way, and a significant reduction was already evident by age 40. Because profiling used bulk unsorted PBMCs, naive and antigen-experienced compartments could not be compared conclusively. Because donor CMV infection status was unknown, age-related changes in expanded clonotypes were potentially confounded. There was a strong correlation between observed TCR beta diversity and the percentage of naive T cells measured by flow cytometry.

The specimen was blood. The chain is assembled from TRBV27 and TRBJ2-4; the D region possibly corresponds to TRBD1 (5 bases align). The source is a man between 65 and 85 years old in good health. This receptor carries the CDR3 CASSSAKQGDIQYF. The DNA is as follows: TGTGCCAGCAGTTCAGCCAAGCAAGGGGACATTCAGTACTTC.